This T cell receptor (beta chain) was sequenced in a study of STAT5B mutations in CD4+ large granular lymphocyte leukemia. The ends were cut back, 4 bases at V and 0 bases at J, with 14 bases in the middle. Germline assignment: CDR1 LGHNA and CDR2 YNFKEQ. This CDR3 has 16 amino acids. Per the original data handling: A productive frequency of 2.59 x 10-5 was the lowest detectable. The data were produced by immunoSEQ multiplex PCR, yet TCRdb's version contains in-frame clones alone and is incomplete. The D gene and trimming were derived from the DNA, and the V and J assignments and clone size from that table. This table holds tens of thousands of clones, around 80% found once. This clone appeared once.

This TCR came from a human donor in good health. The sample taken for sequencing was CD4+ T cells from blood buffy coats. The chain carries TRBV4-2 and TRBJ2-3; D is perhaps TRBD1 (6 bases). The DNA for the CDR3 is TGTGCCAGCAGCCGCCGGGACACCCCTAGCACAGATACGCAGTATTTT. Its protein is CASSRRDTPSTDTQYF.